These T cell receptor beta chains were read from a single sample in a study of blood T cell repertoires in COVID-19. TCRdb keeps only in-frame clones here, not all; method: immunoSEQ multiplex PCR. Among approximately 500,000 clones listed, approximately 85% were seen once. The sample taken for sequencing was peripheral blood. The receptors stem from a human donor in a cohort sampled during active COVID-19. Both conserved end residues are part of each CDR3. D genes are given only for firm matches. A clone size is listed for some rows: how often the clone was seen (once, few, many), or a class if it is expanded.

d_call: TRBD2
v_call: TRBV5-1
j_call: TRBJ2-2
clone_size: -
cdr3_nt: TGCGCCAGCAGCCCCGGGACTAGCGGGAGAAGGAACACCGGGGAGCTGTTTTTT
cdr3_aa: CASSPGTSGRRNTGELFF

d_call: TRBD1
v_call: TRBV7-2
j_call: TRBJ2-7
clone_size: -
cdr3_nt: TGTGCCAGCAGCCTTGGACAGGACCCGCTCTACGAGCAGTACTTC
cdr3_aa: CASSLGQDPLYEQYF

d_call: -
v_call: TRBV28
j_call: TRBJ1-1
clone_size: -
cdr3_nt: TGTGCCAGCAGTTTGAATCGGTTGGTTGTAGCTTTCTTT
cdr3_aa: CASSLNRLVVAFF

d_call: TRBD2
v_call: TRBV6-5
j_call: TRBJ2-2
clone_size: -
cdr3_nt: TGTGCCAGCAGTCTGGGGGGGACCGGGGAGCTGTTTTTT
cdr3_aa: CASSLGGTGELFF

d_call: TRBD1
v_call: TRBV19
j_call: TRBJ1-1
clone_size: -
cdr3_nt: TGTGCCAGTAAGGTACAGGGACAGGGGAACACTGAAGCTTTCTTT
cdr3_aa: CASKVQGQGNTEAFF

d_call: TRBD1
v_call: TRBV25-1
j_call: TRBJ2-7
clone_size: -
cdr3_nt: TGTGCCAGCAGTGGCAACAGGGGGCTGAGCCACTACGAGCAGTACTTC
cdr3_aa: CASSGNRGLSHYEQYF

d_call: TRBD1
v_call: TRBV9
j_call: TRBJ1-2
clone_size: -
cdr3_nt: TGTGCCAGCAGCGAGGGACAGGCTCTGAGTTATGGCTACACCTTC
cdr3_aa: CASSEGQALSYGYTF

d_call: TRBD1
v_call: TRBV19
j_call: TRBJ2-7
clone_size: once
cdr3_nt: TGTGCCACCCGACCCACAGGGGGCAATGGAGAGCAGTACTTC
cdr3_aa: CATRPTGGNGEQYF

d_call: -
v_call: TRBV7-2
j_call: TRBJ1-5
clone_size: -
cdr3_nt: TGTGCCAGCAGCTTACAGGGGTTGGGTCAGCCCCAGCATTTT
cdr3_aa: CASSLQGLGQPQHF

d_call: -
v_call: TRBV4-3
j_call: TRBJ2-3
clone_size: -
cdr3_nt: TGCGCCAGCAGCCAAGATTTTACGGCCCGAACGTCCGGCGGGAGCACAGATACGCAGTATTTT
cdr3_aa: CASSQDFTARTSGGSTDTQYF

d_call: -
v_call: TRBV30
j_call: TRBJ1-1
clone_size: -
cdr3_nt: TGTGCCTCCGGCGGGAGAGGTCGGCACACTGAAGCTTTCTTT
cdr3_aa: CASGGRGRHTEAFF

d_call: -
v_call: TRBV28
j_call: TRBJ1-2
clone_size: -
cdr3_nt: TGTGCCAGCAGTCTTACGGGACACGTCTATGGCTACACCTTC
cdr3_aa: CASSLTGHVYGYTF

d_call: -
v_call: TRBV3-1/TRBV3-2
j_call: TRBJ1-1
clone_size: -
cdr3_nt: TGTGCCAGCAGCCAAGAGGCGGGGCGAAGTGAAGCTTTCTTT
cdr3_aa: CASSQEAGRSEAFF

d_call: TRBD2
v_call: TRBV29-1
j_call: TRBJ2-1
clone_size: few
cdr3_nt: TGCAGCGTTGGGACTAGCGGGAGCCCCTACAATGAGCAGTTCTTC
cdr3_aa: CSVGTSGSPYNEQFF

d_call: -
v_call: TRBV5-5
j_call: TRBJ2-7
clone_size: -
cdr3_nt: TGTGCCAGCAGCCCAGGCGGGGAAAGGAGCGAGCAGTACTTC
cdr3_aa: CASSPGGERSEQYF

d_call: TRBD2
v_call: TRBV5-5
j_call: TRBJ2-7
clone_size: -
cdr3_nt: TGTGCCAGCAGCTGGGCCTCTAGCGGGGGAAGCTCCTACGAGCAGTACTTC
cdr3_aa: CASSWASSGGSSYEQYF

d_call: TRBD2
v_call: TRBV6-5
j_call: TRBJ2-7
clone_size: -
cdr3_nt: TGTGCCAGCGAACCCTTAGCGGGAGGCCTCTACGAGCAGTACTTC
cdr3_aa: CASEPLAGGLYEQYF

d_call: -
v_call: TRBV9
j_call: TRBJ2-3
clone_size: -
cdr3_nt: TGTGCCAGCAGCGTAGGTCCAGGGGAAGTAGATACGCAGTATTTT
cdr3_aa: CASSVGPGEVDTQYF

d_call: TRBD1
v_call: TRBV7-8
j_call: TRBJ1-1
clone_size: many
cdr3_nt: TGTGCCAGCAGCTTCCCGGGACAGTTTTTGAACACTGAAGCTTTCTTT
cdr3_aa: CASSFPGQFLNTEAFF

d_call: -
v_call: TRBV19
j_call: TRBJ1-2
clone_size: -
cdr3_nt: TGTGCCAGTAGTCCAGGGGCGGTTTATGGCTACACCTTC
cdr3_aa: CASSPGAVYGYTF

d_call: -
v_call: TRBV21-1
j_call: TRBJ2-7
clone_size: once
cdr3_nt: TGTGCCAGCACTATATACAGGGCCACCTACGAGCAGTACTTC
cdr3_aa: CASTIYRATYEQYF

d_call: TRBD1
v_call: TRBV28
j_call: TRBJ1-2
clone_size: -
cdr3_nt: TGTGCCAGCAGTTCGCCCCGGGACAGAACCTATGGCTACACCTTC
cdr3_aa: CASSSPRDRTYGYTF